The clone carrying this T cell receptor beta chain was detected once. What it recognizes is unknown. PCR involved 60 Vbeta and 13 Jbeta primers. Sequencing was performed with immunoSEQ multiplex PCR; in TCRdb, only in-frame clones are kept and a portion is missing. The data show some 77,000 clones, with about 80% seen just once and about 34% held by the top ten. CDR3 size: 14 residues. Trimming cost V 0 bases and J 5 bases, with 11 bases left between them. The V gene's germline CDR1 is SGHRS and CDR2 YFSETQ. This entry is derived from a study of cytomegalovirus exposure and HLA in healthy donors. General study findings and limits: Presence/absence analyses rested on an assumption that sequencing depth was roughly uniform across donors.

The sample was PBMCs. The chain employs TRBV5-1 and TRBJ1-1; maybe TRBD1 (6 bases). The TCR sequence derives from a man aged 45-65 years in good health and CMV-seropositive. The chain's CDR3 is CASSLETGITEAFF. The CDR3 bases are TGCGCCAGCAGCTTGGAAACAGGGATAACTGAAGCTTTCTTT. The entire variable domain, with the rest obtained from reference TRBV5-1 and TRBJ1-1, is as follows: KAGVTQTPRYLIKTRGQQVTLSCSPISGHRSVSWYQQTPGQGLQFLFEYFSETQRNKGNFPGRFSGRQFSNSRSEMNVSTLELGDSALYLCASSLETGITEAFFGQGTRLTVV.